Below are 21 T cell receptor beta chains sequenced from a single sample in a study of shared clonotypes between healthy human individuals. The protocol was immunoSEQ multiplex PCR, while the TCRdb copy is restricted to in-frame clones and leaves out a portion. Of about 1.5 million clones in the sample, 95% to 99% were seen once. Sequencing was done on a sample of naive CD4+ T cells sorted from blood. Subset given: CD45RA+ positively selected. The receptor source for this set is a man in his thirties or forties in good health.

CDR3 sequence (DNA): TGTGCCAGCGGGGCCGGACAGGGGACGTTAGAGACCCAGTACTTC. Amino acids: CASGAGQGTLETQYF. The chain employs TRBV6-1 and TRBJ2-5; 9 positions agree with TRBD1. This CDR3 contains 15 residues. The V gene end was trimmed by 8 bases and the J gene end by 4 bases; junction bases not matched to a gene: 11. Germline V gene sequence: CDR1 MNHNS, CDR2 SASEGT.

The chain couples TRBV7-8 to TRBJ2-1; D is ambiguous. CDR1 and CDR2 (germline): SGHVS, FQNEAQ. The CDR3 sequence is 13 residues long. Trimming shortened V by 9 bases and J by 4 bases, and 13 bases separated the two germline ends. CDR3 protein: CASQLSTYNEQFF. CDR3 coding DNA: TGTGCCAGTCAATTATCTACTTACAATGAGCAGTTCTTC.

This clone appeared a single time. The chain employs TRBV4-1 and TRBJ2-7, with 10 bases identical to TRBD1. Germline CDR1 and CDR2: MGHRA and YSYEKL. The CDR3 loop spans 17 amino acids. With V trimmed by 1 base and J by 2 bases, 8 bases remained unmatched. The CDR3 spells CASSQGFTGQGTYEQYF. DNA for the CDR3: TGCGCCAGCAGCCAAGGATTTACGGGACAGGGGACCTACGAGCAGTACTTC.

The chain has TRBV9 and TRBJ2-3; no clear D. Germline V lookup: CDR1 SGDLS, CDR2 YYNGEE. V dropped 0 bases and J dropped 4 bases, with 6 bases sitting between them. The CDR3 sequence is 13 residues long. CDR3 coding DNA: TGTGCCAGCAGCGTAGCCCACCCAGATACGCAGTATTTT. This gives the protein CASSVAHPDTQYF.

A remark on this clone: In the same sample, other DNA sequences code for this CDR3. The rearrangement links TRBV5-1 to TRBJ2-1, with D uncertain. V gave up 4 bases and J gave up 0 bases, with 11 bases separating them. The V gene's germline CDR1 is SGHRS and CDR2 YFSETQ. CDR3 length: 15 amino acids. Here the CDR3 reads CASSPGVGSYNEQFF. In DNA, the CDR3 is TGCGCCAGCAGCCCCGGAGTTGGCTCCTACAATGAGCAGTTCTTC.

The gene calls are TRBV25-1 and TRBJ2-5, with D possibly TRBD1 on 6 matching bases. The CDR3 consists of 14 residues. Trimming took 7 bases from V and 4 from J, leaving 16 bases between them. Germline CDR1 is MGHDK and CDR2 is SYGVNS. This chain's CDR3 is CASTPQGFVETQYF. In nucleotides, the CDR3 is TGTGCCAGCACCCCGCAGGGGTTTGTAGAGACCCAGTACTTC.

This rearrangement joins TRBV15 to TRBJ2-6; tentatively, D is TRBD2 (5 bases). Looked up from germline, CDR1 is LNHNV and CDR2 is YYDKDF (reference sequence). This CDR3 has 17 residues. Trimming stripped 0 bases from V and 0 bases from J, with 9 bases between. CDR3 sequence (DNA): TGTGCCACCAGCAGAGATAGCGTGTTCTCTGGGGCCAACGTCCTGACTTTC. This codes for CATSRDSVFSGANVLTF.

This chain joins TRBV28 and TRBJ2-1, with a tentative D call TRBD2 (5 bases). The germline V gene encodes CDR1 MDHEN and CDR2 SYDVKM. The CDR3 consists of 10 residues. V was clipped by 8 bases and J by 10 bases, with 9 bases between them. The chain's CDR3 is CASASGEQFF. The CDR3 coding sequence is TGTGCCAGCGCGTCGGGGGAGCAGTTCTTC.

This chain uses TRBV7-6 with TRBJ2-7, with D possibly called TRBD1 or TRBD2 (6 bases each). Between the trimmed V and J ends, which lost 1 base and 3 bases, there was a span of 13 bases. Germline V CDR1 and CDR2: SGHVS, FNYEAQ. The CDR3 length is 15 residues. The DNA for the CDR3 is TGTGCCAGCAGCTTAGGTCCGGGGGCAAGCTACGAGCAGTACTTC. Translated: CASSLGPGASYEQYF.

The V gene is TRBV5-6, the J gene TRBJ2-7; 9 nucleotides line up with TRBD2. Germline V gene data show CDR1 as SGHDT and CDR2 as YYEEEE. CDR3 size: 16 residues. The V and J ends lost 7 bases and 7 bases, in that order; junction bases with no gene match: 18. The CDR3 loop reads CASAQGGGRALMEQYF. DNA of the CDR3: TGTGCCAGCGCTCAAGGAGGCGGGAGGGCCTTGATGGAGCAGTACTTC.

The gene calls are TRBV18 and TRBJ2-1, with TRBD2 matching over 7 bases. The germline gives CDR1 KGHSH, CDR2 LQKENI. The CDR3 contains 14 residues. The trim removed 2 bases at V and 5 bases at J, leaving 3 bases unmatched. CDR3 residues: CASSPTSADNEQFF. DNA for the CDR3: TGTGCCAGCTCACCAACTAGCGCGGACAATGAGCAGTTCTTC. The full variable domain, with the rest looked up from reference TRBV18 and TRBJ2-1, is NAGVMQNPRHLVRRRGQEARLRCSPMKGHSHVYWYRQLPEEGLKFMVYLQKENIIDESGMPKERFSAEFPKEGPSILRIQQVVRGDSAAYFCASSPTSADNEQFFGPGTRLTVL.

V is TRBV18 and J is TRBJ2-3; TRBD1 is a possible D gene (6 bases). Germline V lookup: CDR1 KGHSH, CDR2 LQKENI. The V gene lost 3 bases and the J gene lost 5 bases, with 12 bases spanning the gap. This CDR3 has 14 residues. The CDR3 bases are TGTGCCAGCTCACCCTACGGACAGCTAGATACGCAGTATTTT. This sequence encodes CASSPYGQLDTQYF.

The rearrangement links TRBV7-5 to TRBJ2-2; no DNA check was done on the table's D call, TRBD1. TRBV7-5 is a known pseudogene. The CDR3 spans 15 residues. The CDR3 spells CARSLSGGLTGELFF. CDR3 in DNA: TGTGCCAGAAGCTTATCAGGGGGTTTAACCGGGGAGCTGTTTTTT.

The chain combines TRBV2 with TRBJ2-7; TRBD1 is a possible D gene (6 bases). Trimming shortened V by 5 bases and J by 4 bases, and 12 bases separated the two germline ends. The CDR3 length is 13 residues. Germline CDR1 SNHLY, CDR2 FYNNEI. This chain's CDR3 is CASSKEQGYEQYF. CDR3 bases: TGTGCCAGCAGTAAAGAACAGGGTTACGAGCAGTACTTC.

In nucleotides, the CDR3 is TGTGCCAGCAGCTCCGGGACCCACTACGAGCAGTACTTC. Protein: CASSSGTHYEQYF. This chain joins TRBV7-9 and TRBJ2-7; either TRBD1 or TRBD2 may fit D (5 bases each). Per the germline V gene, CDR1 is SEHNR and CDR2 is FQNEAQ (reference sequence). This CDR3 has 13 residues. V shed 4 bases and J shed 3 bases, with 10 bases lying between them.

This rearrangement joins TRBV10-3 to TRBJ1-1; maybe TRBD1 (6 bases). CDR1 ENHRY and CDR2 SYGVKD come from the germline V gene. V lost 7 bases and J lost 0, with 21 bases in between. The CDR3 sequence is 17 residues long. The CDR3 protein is CAITQIPGGHMNTEAFF. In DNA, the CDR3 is TGTGCCATCACCCAGATACCGGGGGGCCACATGAACACTGAAGCTTTCTTT.

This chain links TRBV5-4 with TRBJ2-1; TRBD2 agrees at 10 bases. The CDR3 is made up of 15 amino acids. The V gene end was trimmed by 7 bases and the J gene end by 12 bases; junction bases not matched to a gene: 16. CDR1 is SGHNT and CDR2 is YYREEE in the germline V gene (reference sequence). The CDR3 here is CASAEPLAGVSPQFF. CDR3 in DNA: TGTGCCAGCGCCGAACCCCTAGCGGGAGTCTCCCCGCAGTTCTTC.

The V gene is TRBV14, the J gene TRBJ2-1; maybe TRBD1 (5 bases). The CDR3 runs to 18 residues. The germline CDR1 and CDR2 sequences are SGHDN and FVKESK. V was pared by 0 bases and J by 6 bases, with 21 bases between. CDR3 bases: TGTGCCAGCAGCCAAGATGGTCGACAGAACCCCCTAAGCAATGAGCAGTTCTTC. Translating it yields CASSQDGRQNPLSNEQFF. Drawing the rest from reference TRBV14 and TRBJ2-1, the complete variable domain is EAGVTQFPSHSVIEKGQTVTLRCDPISGHDNLYWYRRVMGKEIKFLLHFVKESKQDESGMPNNRFLAERTGGTYSTLKVQPAELEDSGVYFCASSQDGRQNPLSNEQFFGPGTRLTVL.

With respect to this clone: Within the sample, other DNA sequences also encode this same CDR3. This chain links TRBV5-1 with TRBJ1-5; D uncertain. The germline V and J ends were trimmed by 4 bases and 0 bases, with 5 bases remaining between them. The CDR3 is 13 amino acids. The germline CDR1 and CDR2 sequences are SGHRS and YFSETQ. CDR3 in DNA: TGCGCCAGCAGCCCAGATAGCAATCAGCCCCAGCATTTT. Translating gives CASSPDSNQPQHF.

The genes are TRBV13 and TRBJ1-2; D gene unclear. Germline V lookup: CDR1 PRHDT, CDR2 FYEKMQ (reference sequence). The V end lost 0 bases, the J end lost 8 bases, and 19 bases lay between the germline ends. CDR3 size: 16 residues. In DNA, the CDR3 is TGTGCCAGCAGCTTAGGCAGTGTCGGAGTATCGGGGGGCTACACCTTC. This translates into CASSLGSVGVSGGYTF.

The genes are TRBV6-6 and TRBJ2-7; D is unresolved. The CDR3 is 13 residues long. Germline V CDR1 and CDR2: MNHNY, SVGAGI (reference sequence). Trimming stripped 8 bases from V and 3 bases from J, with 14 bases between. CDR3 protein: CASGRLGSYEQYF. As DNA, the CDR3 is TGTGCCAGCGGACGTCTAGGAAGCTACGAGCAGTACTTC.